The clone carrying this T cell receptor beta chain was counted only a few times. The antigen remains unidentified. Only in-frame clones appear in the TCRdb table, and some are missing; sequencing was by immunoSEQ multiplex PCR. Altogether some 4,000 clones are present, about four fifths being singletons, with the ten largest covering about four fifths. This entry comes from a study of STAT5B mutations in CD4+ large granular lymphocyte leukemia. Study findings and constraints: CD4-sorted patient repertoires seemed more clonal than healthy CD4+ repertoires. Compared with healthy controls (2/35), patient top clones favored TRBV06 (8/27).

Germline V gene sequence: CDR1 SQVTM, CDR2 ANQGSEA. The CDR3 contains 11 residues. V lost 2 bases, J lost 4 bases, and 6 bases lay in between. The genes are TRBV29-1 and TRBJ2-7; D remains unclear. This receptor was taken from a man aged 65 to 79 with CD4+ T-cell large granular lymphocyte leukemia. Source material: PBMCs. The CDR3, as DNA: TGCAGCGTTGAAATAGCTTACGAGCAGTACTTC. It specifies CSVEIAYEQYF.